This TCR beta chain was identified in a study of cytomegalovirus exposure and HLA in healthy donors. Study at large: The Caucasian-associated ancestry cluster contained around four fifths of the approximately 420 genotyped donors. Whole-study results and caveats: Analyses of presence and absence presupposed an approximately uniform sequencing depth across donors. High sensitivity and specificity were reportedly achieved when the classifier diagnosed cytomegalovirus status. Analysis performed later found roughly 18,000 TCR beta sequences associated with HLA alleles at 0.05 false discovery rate.

Primers for the PCR totalled 60 Vbeta and 13 Jbeta. Repertoires were generated with immunoSEQ multiplex PCR, while TCRdb's copy carries only in-frame clones and drops some. The sample data list about 52,000 clones. A word on this clone: Antigen specificity is unknown.

Germline-derived CDR1 and CDR2 are MNHNS and SASEGT. V was clipped by 0 bases and J by 0 bases, with 8 bases between them. The CDR3 sequence is 15 residues long. The sample taken for sequencing was PBMCs. This sequence originates from a woman aged 45-59 years in good health and CMV-seropositive. This sequence joins TRBV6-1 and TRBJ1-2; D might be TRBD1 (5 bases). The DNA of the CDR3 is TGTGCCAGCAGTGAAGCAACAGGAACTAACTATGGCTACACCTTC. Protein sequence: CASSEATGTNYGYTF.